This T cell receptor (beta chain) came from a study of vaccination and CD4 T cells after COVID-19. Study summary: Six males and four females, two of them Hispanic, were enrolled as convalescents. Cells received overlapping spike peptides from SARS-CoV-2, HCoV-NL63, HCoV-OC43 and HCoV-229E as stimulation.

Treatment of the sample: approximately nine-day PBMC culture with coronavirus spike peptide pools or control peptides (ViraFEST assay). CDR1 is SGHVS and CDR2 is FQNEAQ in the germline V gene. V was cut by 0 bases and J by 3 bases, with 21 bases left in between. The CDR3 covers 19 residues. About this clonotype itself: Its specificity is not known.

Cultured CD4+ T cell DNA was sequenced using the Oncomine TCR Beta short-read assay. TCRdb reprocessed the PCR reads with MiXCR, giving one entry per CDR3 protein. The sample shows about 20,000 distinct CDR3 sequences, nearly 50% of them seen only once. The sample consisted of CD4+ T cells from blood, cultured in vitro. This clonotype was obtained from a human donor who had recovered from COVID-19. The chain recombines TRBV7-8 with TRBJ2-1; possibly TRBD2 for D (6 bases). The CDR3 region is CASSLAGDLKPRGYNEQFF. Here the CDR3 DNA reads TGTGCCAGCAGCTTAGCGGGGGACTTGAAACCCCGGGGCTACAATGAGCAGTTCTTC.